This entry lists 7 T cell receptor beta chains sequenced from one sample in a study of T cells in Graves' hyperthyroidism and ophthalmopathy. Template material for amplifying TCR beta CDR3 regions consisted of RNA transcripts. With the HTBI primer set, the TCR CDR3 went through a first round of RT-PCR. TCRdb ran MiXCR on the multiplex PCR reads and lists one entry per CDR3 protein. Of about 400,000 distinct CDR3 sequences listed, 15% to 18% were seen once; the top ten hold roughly 8%. The sequencing input was blood. Receptor source: a woman between 18 and 29 years old with Graves' hyperthyroidism.

This clonotype was counted ten times or more. The CDR3 region is CASSPRIASGANVLTF. The CDR3 DNA is TGTGCCAGCAGTCCTAGGATAGCCTCTGGGGCCAACGTCCTGACTTTC. This chain uses TRBV28 with TRBJ2-6; no firm D call. Trimming removed 5 bases from V and 0 bases from J, with 11 bases in between. The germline gives CDR1 MDHEN, CDR2 SYDVKM. This CDR3 spans 16 amino acids. Full variable domain (missing parts from reference TRBV28 and TRBJ2-6): DVKVTQSSRYLVKRTGEKVFLECVQDMDHENMFWYRQDPGLGLRLIYFSYDVKMKEKGDIPEGYSVSREKKERFSLILESASTNQTSMYLCASSPRIASGANVLTFGAGSRLTVL.

There are many counts of this clonotype. The chain recombines TRBV7-6 with TRBJ2-5, with no clear D. Germline V gene sequence: CDR1 SGHVS, CDR2 FNYEAQ. The CDR3 is made up of 14 amino acids. V lost 7 bases and J 5 bases, leaving 17 bases between the germline ends. CDR3 region: CASTIQSNLETQYF. The CDR3 DNA reads as TGTGCCAGCACGATACAATCAAACTTGGAGACCCAGTACTTC.

In its sample, this clonotype was seen many times. This rearrangement joins TRBV6-1 to TRBJ2-1; 14 nucleotides align to TRBD2. This CDR3 contains 15 residues. Per germline, CDR1 MNHNS and CDR2 SASEGT. V lost 6 bases and J lost 8; bases outside the gene matches: 6. The CDR3 DNA reads TGTGCCAGCAGCCAGGGACTAGCGGGAGTTGATGAGCAGTTCTTC. Protein product: CASSQGLAGVDEQFF.

This clonotype was seen only a few times. The rearrangement joins TRBV20-1 to TRBJ2-1, with TRBD1 identical over 10 bases. Looked up from germline, CDR1 is DFQATT and CDR2 is SNEGSKA (reference sequence). The CDR3 is 16 amino acids. The junction had 14 bases not matched to a gene; V was cut back by 6 bases and J by 6 bases. Written as DNA, the CDR3 is TGCAGTGCCGAACCAGCCGGGACAGGGGATTTCAATGAGCAGTTCTTC. This gives the protein CSAEPAGTGDFNEQFF.

DNA for the CDR3: TGTGCCAGCAGTTTGACAGCGGGCCTTCTAGACGAGCAGTACTTC. Translating it yields CASSLTAGLLDEQYF. The chain combines TRBV28 with TRBJ2-7, with D possibly TRBD2 on 6 matching bases. V was clipped by 3 bases and J by 5 bases, with 17 bases between them. This CDR3 contains 15 residues. Per the germline V gene, CDR1 is MDHEN and CDR2 is SYDVKM.

Only a few counts were recorded for this clonotype. This sequence joins TRBV3-1 and TRBJ2-3; 12 nucleotides line up with TRBD1. Germline CDR1 is LGHDT and CDR2 is YNNKEL (reference sequence). V gave up 4 bases and J gave up 7 bases; unmatched junction bases: 3. The CDR3 spans 14 residues. The CDR3 DNA is TGTGCCAGCAGCCGGGGACAGGGGGCGAATACGCAGTATTTT. It encodes CASSRGQGANTQYF.

This clonotype occurred many times. The chain links TRBV12-3 or TRBV12-4 to TRBJ2-2; D is perhaps TRBD2 (6 bases). The CDR3 has 14 amino acids. V was trimmed by 5 bases and J by 4 bases, leaving 11 bases between them. The CDR3: CASSGTWGTGELFF. CDR3 bases: TGTGCCAGCAGTGGGACTTGGGGCACCGGGGAGCTGTTTTTT.